This T cell receptor (beta chain) comes out of a study of blood T cell repertoires in COVID-19. Study summary: Donors in the United States, Italy and Spain gave samples during acute or convalescent COVID-19.

The repertoire was sequenced with immunoSEQ multiplex PCR; TCRdb's copy has only in-frame clones and lacks some. The sample consists of 60,000 to 85,000 clones, nearly 80% of them appearing once. The germline gives CDR1 SGDLS, CDR2 YYNGEE. V dropped 2 bases and J dropped 10 bases, with 20 bases sitting between them. The CDR3 covers 15 residues. The chain is built from TRBV9 and TRBJ2-3; a possible D gene is TRBD2 (6 bases). Specimen: peripheral blood. The receptor comes from a human donor in a cohort sampled during active COVID-19. DNA of the CDR3: TGTGCCAGCAGCGTCGGGACTCAAAGTAGTGCGGCGCAGTATTTT. As protein: CASSVGTQSSAAQYF.